A selection of T cell receptor beta chains follows, all from one sample in a study of regulatory T cells in long-lasting Graves disease. TCRdb reprocessed the multiplex PCR reads with MiXCR, giving one entry per CDR3 protein. Altogether roughly 700,000 distinct CDR3 sequences are present, about 30% being singletons, with the ten largest covering about 40%. The sample in question was peripheral blood mononuclear cells (PBMCs), obtained when the disease was refractory, from a patient treated with antithyroid drugs. The receptor source for this set is a female donor with Graves disease. Both conserved end residues are part of each CDR3.

J gene,V gene,CDR3 protein
TRBJ1-2,TRBV30,CAWSQDRNYGYTF
TRBJ1-1,TRBV30,CAWSALFEAFF
TRBJ2-5,TRBV12-3/TRBV12-4,CASTSFRGGQETQYF
TRBJ1-2,TRBV5-1,CASSSFRDRGIRTEGLQYGYTF
TRBJ1-5,TRBV7-8,CASSPGGLGNQPQHF
TRBJ2-6,TRBV20-1,CSARSLSGANVLTF
TRBJ1-1,TRBV7-3,CASTPFSHNTEAFF
TRBJ2-6,TRBV6-1,CASSEVRQVLSGANVLTF
TRBJ1-1,TRBV5-1,CASSWGQLGAFF
TRBJ2-3,TRBV12-3/TRBV12-4,CASSYGGRRADTQYF
TRBJ2-5,TRBV11-2,CASSLRAETQYF
TRBJ2-7,TRBV28,CASTKTYEQYF
TRBJ2-7,TRBV20-1,CSASPGGTYEQYF
TRBJ1-2,TRBV18,CASSRKHDAAGYTF
TRBJ1-3,TRBV15,CATSRDSTAGNTIYF
TRBJ2-7,TRBV4-1,CASSQGEGLAGVEQYF
TRBJ2-7,TRBV6-5,CASSYRGLGGAYEQYF
TRBJ2-4,TRBV12-3/TRBV12-4,CASSGLQGKNIQYF
TRBJ2-7,TRBV7-3,CASSLIGPLGWYEQYF
TRBJ2-5,TRBV20-1,CSTRFDRVQETQYF
TRBJ1-2,TRBV5-1,CASSVKAGGEDGYTF
TRBJ1-5,TRBV5-1,CASSLVGEDQPQHF
TRBJ1-5,TRBV6-2/TRBV6-3,CASSDARQQPQHF
TRBJ2-1,TRBV6-5,CASSFSGGVNEQFF
TRBJ1-1,TRBV30,CAWSRDRGVAEAFF
TRBJ2-5,TRBV28,CASSLLLPGRIQETQYF
TRBJ1-5,TRBV5-1,CASSPSGPSHGQPQHF
TRBJ1-6,TRBV9,CASGELSYNSPLHF
TRBJ1-2,TRBV10-1,CASSESTGEIDGYTF
TRBJ2-7,TRBV19,CASSGGTVHEQYF
TRBJ2-5,TRBV20-1,CSARPYRPGTSGVAQETQYF
TRBJ1-2,TRBV27,CASSLRTGGAAGYGYTF
TRBJ1-5,TRBV6-2/TRBV6-3,CASSEWGARDQPQHF
TRBJ1-1,TRBV6-1,CASSEALFGAFF
TRBJ1-2,TRBV6-2/TRBV6-3,CASSYNTGPQGYTF
TRBJ1-5,TRBV6-2/TRBV6-3,CASSQDRGGQPQHF
TRBJ1-2,TRBV7-9,CAGSLGGQDYGYTF
TRBJ1-1,TRBV11-2,CASSQDPNGVGTEAFF
TRBJ1-1,TRBV28,CASSLTQMNTEAFF
TRBJ2-1,TRBV11-2,CASSLGAGSYNEQFF
TRBJ2-5,TRBV20-1,CSATGLAGFLETQYF